Listed here are 3 T cell receptor beta chains from one sample, sequenced in a study of T cells after yellow fever vaccination. TCRdb used MiXCR to reprocess the 5' RACE reads, holding one entry per CDR3 protein. The profile shows just under 600,000 distinct CDR3 sequences, 13% of them singletons. The material was PBMCs, obtained on the day of the yellow fever booster vaccination. The origin of the receptors is a man aged 30-40 years who received the YFV17D yellow fever vaccine.

The gene calls are TRBV5-1 and TRBJ1-5; TRBD1 might be the D (5 bases). The CDR3 spans 13 residues. Trimming cost V 4 bases and J 6 bases, with 11 bases left between them. Germline assignment: CDR1 SGHRS and CDR2 YFSETQ. In DNA, the CDR3 is TGCGCCAGCAGCCCGTATGGGGGTCAGCCCCAGCATTTT. It specifies CASSPYGGQPQHF.

The chain employs TRBV7-9 and TRBJ2-1; 9 bases are shared with TRBD1. V trimming: 5 bases; J trimming: 4 bases; junction bases outside the gene matches: 0. The CDR3 spans 13 residues. Germline-derived CDR1 and CDR2 are SEHNR and FQNEAQ (reference sequence). CDR3 loop: CASSDRGYNEQFF. CDR3 nucleotide sequence: TGTGCCAGCAGCGACAGGGGGTACAATGAGCAGTTCTTC.

The chain employs TRBV1 and TRBJ2-3; the DNA was not compared with TRBD2, the D call given in the table. TRBV1 is a documented pseudogene. The CDR3 sequence is 16 residues long. The CDR3 spells CTSSQGGSGSTDTQYF. The CDR3 DNA sequence: TGCACCAGCAGTCAAGGAGGGAGCGGGTCGACAGATACGCAGTATTTT.